The clone carrying this T cell receptor beta chain was picked up a small number of times. This entry belongs to a study of sequential checkpoint blockade in melanoma. In the study overall: Both treatment sequences were followed by maintenance nivolumab. Matched biopsies came pretreatment and at week 13 for about 24 patients.

Some clones are missing from TCRdb's copy, which holds only in-frame ones; the method was immunoSEQ multiplex PCR. Of some 7,000 clones listed, about a quarter are singletons. CDR1 and CDR2 (germline): SGHNT, YENEEA. The V and J ends lost 3 bases and 9 bases, in that order; junction bases with no gene match: 8. The CDR3 extends over 14 amino acids. As for treatment: randomized to nivolumab then ipilimumab (arm A) or the reverse (arm B). DNA-damaging chemotherapy had not been given to any patient beforehand. This rearrangement joins TRBV11-3 to TRBJ2-1; 7 bases are shared with TRBD2. The source was tumor tissue (inferred from file names), collected from a patient given nivolumab and ipilimumab in sequence. The TCR comes from a human donor with melanoma. The CDR3 DNA sequence: TGTGCCAGCAGCTTGGGCGGGAGCACTGGTGAGCAGTTCTTC. It yields the protein CASSLGGSTGEQFF.